Following are 17 T cell receptor beta chains from one sample sequenced in a study of T cells after yellow fever vaccination (dated by TCRdb to between 2019 and 2020). Library generation was performed with 5' RACE. The sequencer was an Illumina NovaSeq 6000. TCRdb passed the public sequencing reads through fastp at Q25 and MiXCR, retaining productive beta sequences. Rows with one shared CDR3 protein collapse into an entry with the most common genes and DNA. The sample table records around 340,000 distinct CDR3 sequences; around an eighth of these occur just once. The top ten clonotypes cover about 3% of the sample. Explained via the paper, the treatment or condition label denotes: live attenuated yellow fever vaccine strain. The source was CD4+ T cells sorted from PBMCs, collected 15 days after the yellow fever booster vaccination. Every receptor here comes from a man aged 18-30 years who received the YFV17D yellow fever vaccine.

V usage is TRBV7-2 and J usage is TRBJ2-1, with 10 bases aligning to TRBD2. The germline gives CDR1 SGHTA, CDR2 FQGNSA. There are 14 residues in the CDR3. The ends lost 5 bases at V and 6 bases at J; junction bases unmatched: 4. CDR3 region: CASSHSGGTNEQFF. The CDR3 DNA reads TGTGCCAGCAGCCATAGCGGGGGGACCAATGAGCAGTTCTTC.

This clonotype was seen ten or more times. The chain recombines TRBV5-1 with TRBJ2-7; tentative D call: TRBD1 (6 bases). Trimming took 5 bases from V and 0 from J, leaving 9 bases between them. The germline gives CDR1 SGHRS, CDR2 YFSETQ. The CDR3 sequence is 13 residues long. The CDR3 reads CASSIQGSYEQYF. CDR3 DNA: TGCGCCAGCAGTATACAGGGCTCCTACGAGCAGTACTTC.

The chain links TRBV7-2 to TRBJ1-2, with 7 bases that match TRBD1. With 2 bases clipped from V and 10 bases from J, the junction kept 7 bases outside the gene matches. The germline gives CDR1 SGHTA, CDR2 FQGNSA. The CDR3 covers 13 residues. The CDR3 sequence: CASSLSRDSTYTF. The CDR3 DNA is TGTGCCAGCAGCTTAAGCCGGGACAGCACCTACACCTTC.

The chain uses TRBV5-1 and TRBJ2-3; D assignment may be TRBD1 or TRBD2 (5 bases each). The CDR3 is made up of 15 amino acids. With 3 bases removed from V and 2 bases from J, the gap between germline ends came to 13 bases. Germline V gene lookup returns CDR1 SGHRS and CDR2 YFSETQ. The CDR3 sequence: CASSSGTGDTDTQYF. Here the CDR3 DNA reads TGCGCCAGCAGCTCCGGGACCGGGGACACAGATACGCAGTATTTT.

For the CDR3, the DNA is TGCGCCAGCAGCCCGTCGCGGGCAGATACGCAGTATTTT. Its translation: CASSPSRADTQYF. V is TRBV5-1 and J is TRBJ2-3; tentative D call: TRBD2 (5 bases). This CDR3 is built from 13 residues. Germline assignment: CDR1 SGHRS and CDR2 YFSETQ. Trimming cost V 4 bases and J 4 bases, with 10 bases left between them.

This clonotype was seen a handful of times. The CDR3 protein is CASTRDSSYEQYF. In DNA, the CDR3 is TGTGCCAGCACCCGAGACAGTTCCTACGAGCAGTACTTC. This chain uses TRBV7-2 with TRBJ2-7; D might be TRBD1 (5 bases). CDR3 length: 13 amino acids. The V gene's germline CDR1 is SGHTA and CDR2 FQGNSA. Trimming removed 7 bases at V and 1 base at J, with 11 bases between.

This clonotype has only a few counts. The chain carries TRBV2 and TRBJ1-2; D not certain. Trimming left V 3 bases short and J 4 bases short, with 9 bases between. There are 13 residues in the CDR3. Germline V gene lookup returns CDR1 SNHLY and CDR2 FYNNEI. DNA of the CDR3: TGTGCCAGCAGTGATGGGCAGTTCTATGGCTACACCTTC. Translated, it gives CASSDGQFYGYTF. Using reference TRBV2 and TRBJ1-2 for the parts outside the CDR3, the full variable domain is EPEVTQTPSHQVTQMGQEVILRCVPISNHLYFYWYRQILGQKVEFLVSFYNNEISEKSEIFDDQFSVERPDGSNFTLKIRSTKLEDSAMYFCASSDGQFYGYTFGSGTRLTVV.

The chain combines TRBV7-2 with TRBJ2-7, with TRBD2 as a possible D gene (6 bases). The germline gives CDR1 SGHTA, CDR2 FQGNSA. The CDR3 contains 15 residues. V was clipped by 3 bases and J by 0 bases, with 12 bases between them. CDR3 loop: CASSFRAGSSYEQYF. Here the CDR3 DNA reads TGTGCCAGCAGCTTCAGGGCGGGGTCCTCCTACGAGCAGTACTTC.

V is TRBV6-4 and J is TRBJ2-2; possible D gene TRBD2, 6 bases. The length of the CDR3 is 15 residues. From germline, CDR1 is MRHNA and CDR2 SNTAGT. V gave up 2 bases and J gave up 3 bases, with 10 bases separating them. CDR3: CASSDGLPYTGELFF. The CDR3 DNA reads as TGTGCCAGCAGTGACGGACTACCCTACACCGGGGAGCTGTTTTTT.

This chain connects TRBV5-5 to TRBJ2-3; D uncertain. Germline CDR1 is SGHKS and CDR2 is YYEKEE (reference sequence). This CDR3 has 14 residues. Trimming shortened V by 0 bases and J by 2 bases, and 7 bases separated the two germline ends. CDR3 DNA: TGTGCCAGCAGCTTGGGACACGACACAGATACGCAGTATTTT. Translated: CASSLGHDTDTQYF. Full variable domain (remainder filled in from reference TRBV5-5 and TRBJ2-3): DAGVTQSPTHLIKTRGQQVTLRCSPISGHKSVSWYQQVLGQGPQFIFQYYEKEERGRGNFPDRFSARQFPNYSSELNVNALLLGDSALYLCASSLGHDTDTQYFGPGTRLTVL.

This sequence joins TRBV19 and TRBJ1-2; 7 positions match TRBD1. Trimming at V came to 6 bases and at J to 4 bases, leaving 11 bases not matched to a gene. Germline values: CDR1 LNHDA, CDR2 SQIVND (reference sequence). The CDR3 contains 15 residues. CDR3 DNA sequence: TGTGCCAGTAGCCGGCAGACAGGGCCGGTCTATGGCTACACCTTC. The encoded protein is CASSRQTGPVYGYTF.

The sample holds many counts of this clonotype. This CDR3 is CASSAGADTQYF. In DNA form, the CDR3 reads TGCGCCAGCAGCGCCGGGGCAGATACGCAGTATTTT. The rearrangement joins TRBV5-1 to TRBJ2-3, with D possibly matching TRBD2 (5 bases). Germline-derived CDR1 and CDR2 are SGHRS and YFSETQ. The CDR3 runs to 12 residues. Trimming cost V 4 bases and J 4 bases, with 7 bases left between them.

This chain links TRBV30 with TRBJ1-1, with D tentatively TRBD1 (5 bases). V was cut by 5 bases and J by 12 bases, with 22 bases left in between. This CDR3 has 13 residues. Germline V gene lookup returns CDR1 GTSNPN and CDR2 SVGIG (reference sequence). As DNA, the CDR3 is TGTGCCTGGCAAGGACATCCTTTTGGAATGCCTTTCTTT. Translated: CAWQGHPFGMPFF.

This clonotype was seen repeatedly, ten times or more. The V and J genes are TRBV27 and TRBJ2-1, with D perhaps matching TRBD1 (5 bases). Trimming took off 6 bases at V and 8 bases at J, with 20 bases between the two ends. The length of the CDR3 is 15 residues. From germline, CDR1 is MNHEY and CDR2 SMNVEV (reference sequence). CDR3 DNA: TGTGCCAGCAGGGGGCACGCGGTCAGAGAAGATGAGCAGTTCTTC. It encodes CASRGHAVREDEQFF.

This clonotype was observed a handful of times. CDR3 in DNA: TGTGCCAGCAGCTTCTGGACTAGCTCCTACAATGAGCAGTTCTTC. This gives the protein CASSFWTSSYNEQFF. The genes are TRBV7-2 and TRBJ2-1, with 7 bases fitting TRBD2. The trim removed 3 bases at V and 0 bases at J, leaving 2 bases unmatched. This CDR3 is built from 15 residues. Germline lookup yields CDR1 SGHTA and CDR2 FQGNSA.

This clonotype appeared a few times. V gene TRBV12-3 or TRBV12-4 combines with J gene TRBJ2-5; D possibly corresponds to TRBD2 (6 bases). Trimming removed 5 bases from V and 3 bases from J, with 13 bases in between. This CDR3 spans 14 amino acids. CDR3: CASSLPPGEETQYF. CDR3 nucleotides: TGTGCCAGCAGTCTCCCCCCGGGGGAAGAGACCCAGTACTTC.

This chain links TRBV7-9 with TRBJ2-3, with D perhaps matching TRBD1 (5 bases). Germline loops: CDR1 SEHNR, CDR2 FQNEAQ (reference sequence). The CDR3 consists of 15 residues. V lost 3 bases and J 0 bases, leaving 10 bases between the germline ends. The DNA of the CDR3 is TGTGCCAGCAGCTTCAGGGATCCTAGCACAGATACGCAGTATTTT. Translating it yields CASSFRDPSTDTQYF. Using reference TRBV7-9 and TRBJ2-3 for the parts outside the CDR3, the full variable domain is DTGVSQNPRHKITKRGQNVTFRCDPISEHNRLYWYRQTLGQGPEFLTYFQNEAQLEKSRLLSDRFSAERPKGSFSTLEIQRTEQGDSAMYLCASSFRDPSTDTQYFGPGTRLTVL.